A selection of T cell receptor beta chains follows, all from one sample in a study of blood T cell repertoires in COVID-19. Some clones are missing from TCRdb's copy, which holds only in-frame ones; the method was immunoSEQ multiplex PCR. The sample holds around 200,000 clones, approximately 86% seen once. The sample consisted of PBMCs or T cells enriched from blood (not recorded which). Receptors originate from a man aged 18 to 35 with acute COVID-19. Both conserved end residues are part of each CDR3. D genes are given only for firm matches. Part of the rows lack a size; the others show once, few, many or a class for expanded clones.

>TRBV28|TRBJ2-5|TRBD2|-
CASSRLAAQREETQYF
TGTGCCAGCAGTCGACTAGCGGCACAAAGGGAAGAGACCCAGTACTTC
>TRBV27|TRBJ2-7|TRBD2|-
CASSLSVGSGRARSYEQYF
TGTGCCAGCAGTTTATCGGTGGGTAGCGGGAGGGCCAGGTCCTACGAGCAGTACTTC
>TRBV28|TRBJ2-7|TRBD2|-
CASKQFREGENEQYF
TGTGCCAGCAAACAATTTAGGGAGGGCGAAAACGAGCAGTACTTC
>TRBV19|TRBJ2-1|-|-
CASSIQGKAYNEQFF
TGTGCCAGTAGTATACAGGGAAAGGCCTACAATGAGCAGTTCTTC
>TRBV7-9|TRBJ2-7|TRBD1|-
CASSPRCKGGVCEQYF
TGTGCCAGCAGCCCCCGCTGTAAAGGGGGCGTTTGCGAGCAGTACTTC
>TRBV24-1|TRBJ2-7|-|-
CATSDRDTYEQYF
TGTGCCACCAGTGATCGGGACACCTACGAGCAGTACTTC
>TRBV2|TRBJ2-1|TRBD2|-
CASRTQTSGTQFF
TGTGCCAGCAGGACACAGACTAGCGGGACCCAGTTCTTC
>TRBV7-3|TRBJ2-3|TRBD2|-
CASGTGLASPGATDTQYF
TGTGCCAGCGGGACGGGACTAGCGTCTCCTGGGGCCACAGATACGCAGTATTTT
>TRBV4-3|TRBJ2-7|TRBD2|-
CASSQRLAGTYEQYF
TGCGCCAGCAGCCAAAGACTAGCGGGTACCTACGAGCAGTACTTC
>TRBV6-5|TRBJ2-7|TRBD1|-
CASSRDDRGHNEQYF
TGTGCCAGCAGCCGTGATGACAGGGGGCACAACGAGCAGTACTTC
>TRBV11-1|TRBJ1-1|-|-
CASSLQGWNTEAFF
TGTGCCAGCAGCTTACAGGGCTGGAACACTGAAGCTTTCTTT
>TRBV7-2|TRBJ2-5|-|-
CASSKSPRGNGKTQYF
TGTGCCAGCAGCAAGAGCCCCAGGGGCAACGGGAAGACCCAGTACTTC
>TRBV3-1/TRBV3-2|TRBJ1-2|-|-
CASSPQSNYGYTF
TGTGCCAGCAGCCCCCAGTCTAACTATGGCTACACCTTC
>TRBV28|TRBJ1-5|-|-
CASGGSREPQHF
TGTGCCAGCGGCGGTTCGCGGGAGCCCCAGCATTTT
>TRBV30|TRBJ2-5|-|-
CAWSPPLGAGETQYF
TGTGCCTGGAGTCCGCCGTTGGGGGCTGGAGAGACCCAGTACTTC
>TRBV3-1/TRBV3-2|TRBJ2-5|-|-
CASSQDPASPRETQYF
TGTGCCAGCAGCCAAGATCCCGCTAGCCCGAGAGAGACCCAGTACTTC
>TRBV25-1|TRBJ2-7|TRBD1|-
CASSPGQNYEQYF
TGTGCCAGCAGCCCGGGACAGAACTACGAGCAGTACTTC
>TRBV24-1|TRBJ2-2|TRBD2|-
CATQRESSGELFF
TGTGCCACCCAGCGGGAGTCGTCCGGGGAGCTGTTTTTT
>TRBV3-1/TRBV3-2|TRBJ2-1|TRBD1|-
CASSQNRGGEQFF
TGTGCCAGCAGCCAAAACAGGGGTGGTGAGCAGTTCTTC
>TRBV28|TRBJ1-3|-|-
CASRPPGAGNTIYF
TGTGCCAGCAGACCCCCCGGGGCTGGAAACACCATATATTTT
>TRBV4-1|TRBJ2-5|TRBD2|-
CASSSELLAEPQETQYF
TGCGCCAGCAGCTCGGAACTCCTAGCGGAACCCCAAGAGACCCAGTACTTC
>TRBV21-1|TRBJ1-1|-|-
CASRREGQGPPDTEAFF
TGTGCCAGCCGACGGGAGGGACAGGGGCCCCCGGACACTGAAGCTTTCTTT
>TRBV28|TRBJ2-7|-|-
CASSTGLRSYEQYF
TGTGCCAGCTCTACGGGATTACGGTCCTACGAGCAGTACTTC
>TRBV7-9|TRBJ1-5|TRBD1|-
CASSHAGQGYDQPQHF
TGTGCCAGCAGCCATGCGGGACAGGGTTATGATCAGCCCCAGCATTTT
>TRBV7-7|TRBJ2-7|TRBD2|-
CASSLAGGPAYEQYF
TGTGCTAGCAGCTTAGCGGGAGGGCCCGCCTACGAGCAGTACTTC
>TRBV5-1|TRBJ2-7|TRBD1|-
CASSLPDRTYEQYF
TGCGCCAGCAGCTTACCGGACAGGACCTACGAGCAGTACTTC
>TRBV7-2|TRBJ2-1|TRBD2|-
CASSPRTSSNEQFF
TGTGCCAGCAGCCCCCGGACTAGCTCCAATGAGCAGTTCTTC
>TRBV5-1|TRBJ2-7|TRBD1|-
CASSQGTGWDEQYF
TGCGCCAGCAGCCAAGGGACAGGGTGGGACGAGCAGTACTTC
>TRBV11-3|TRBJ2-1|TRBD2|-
CASRAGLAGLPEQFF
TGTGCCAGCAGGGCGGGACTAGCGGGACTTCCTGAGCAGTTCTTC
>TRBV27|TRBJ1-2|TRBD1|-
CASGTRGTGRLGYTF
TGTGCCAGCGGGACGCGCGGGACAGGGAGACTTGGCTACACCTTC
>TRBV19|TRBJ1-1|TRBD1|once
CASSTWDRVEGAFF
TGTGCCAGTAGTACGTGGGACAGGGTTGAGGGAGCTTTCTTT
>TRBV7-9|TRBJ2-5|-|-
CASSREGEETQYF
TGTGCCAGCAGCAGAGAAGGGGAAGAGACCCAGTACTTC
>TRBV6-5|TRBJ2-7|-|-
CASGARTTYEQYF
TGTGCCAGCGGGGCTAGAACGACCTACGAGCAGTACTTC
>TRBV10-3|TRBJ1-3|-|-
CASPSYSGGNTIYF
TGTGCCTCCCCGTCGTACAGCGGCGGAAACACCATATATTTT
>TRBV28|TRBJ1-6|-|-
CASSGTGPPPLHF
TGTGCCAGCAGTGGTACAGGGCCACCACCCCTCCACTTT